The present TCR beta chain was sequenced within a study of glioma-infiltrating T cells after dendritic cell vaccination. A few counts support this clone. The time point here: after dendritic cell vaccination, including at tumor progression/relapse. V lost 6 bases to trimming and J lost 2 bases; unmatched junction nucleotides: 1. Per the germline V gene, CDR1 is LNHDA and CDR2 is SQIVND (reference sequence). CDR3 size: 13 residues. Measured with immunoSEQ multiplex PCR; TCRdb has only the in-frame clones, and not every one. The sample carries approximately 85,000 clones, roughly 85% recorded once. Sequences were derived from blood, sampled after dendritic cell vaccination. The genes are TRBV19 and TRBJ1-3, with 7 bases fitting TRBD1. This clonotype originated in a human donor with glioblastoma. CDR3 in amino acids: CASRGTAGNTIYF. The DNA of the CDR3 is TGTGCCAGTAGGGGGACAGCTGGAAACACCATATATTTT.